These 24 T cell receptor beta chains came from one sample sequenced in a study of control samples from healthy donors and cancer patients. The protocol was immunoSEQ multiplex PCR, while the TCRdb copy is restricted to in-frame clones and leaves out a portion. The sample lists about 92,000 clones; around 82% were seen once. Sequencing was performed on blood. These receptors came from a woman aged 60-75 years in good health.

V gene TRBV7-9 combines with J gene TRBJ1-3; no reliable D call. Germline-derived CDR1 and CDR2 are SEHNR and FQNEAQ (reference sequence). This CDR3 spans 12 amino acids. Trimming cost V 1 base and J 6 bases, with 4 bases left between them. The CDR3 DNA reads as TGTGCCAGCAGCTTAGACGAAAACACCATATATTTT. It translates to CASSLDENTIYF.

This chain connects TRBV6-5 to TRBJ2-1; D is tentatively TRBD1 or TRBD2 (5 bases each). The length of the CDR3 is 14 residues. Germline V gives CDR1 MNHEY, CDR2 SVGAGI. V was shortened by 2 bases and J by 9 bases, with 14 bases between the two germline ends. The CDR3 is CASSYGRARGEQFF. In DNA, the CDR3 is TGTGCCAGCAGTTACGGGCGGGCTAGGGGTGAGCAGTTCTTC.

V is TRBV3-1 (or the pseudogene TRBV3-2) and J is TRBJ2-1; D possibly corresponds to TRBD1 (5 bases). In germline, CDR1 is LGHDT, CDR2 YNNKEL (reference sequence). Trimming left V 4 bases short and J 1 base short, with 8 bases between. The CDR3 sequence is 14 residues long. CDR3 protein: CASSRGQSYNEQFF. The CDR3 nucleotides are TGTGCCAGCAGCCGGGGCCAGTCCTACAATGAGCAGTTCTTC.

The chain carries TRBV4-3 and TRBJ2-7; D unresolved. Trimming shortened V by 0 bases and J by 0 bases, and 12 bases separated the two germline ends. Germline loops: CDR1 LGHNA, CDR2 YSLEER. The CDR3 has 16 residues. In nucleotides, the CDR3 is TGCGCCAGCAGCCAAGACCCGGACGGAGACTCCTACGAGCAGTACTTC. Protein product: CASSQDPDGDSYEQYF.

The chain joins TRBV5-4 to TRBJ1-2, with D possibly being TRBD1 (6 bases). CDR1 is SGHNT, CDR2 YYREEE, per germline (reference sequence). V was shortened by 4 bases and J by 5 bases, with 12 bases between the two germline ends. CDR3 size: 13 residues. CDR3 nucleotide sequence: TGTGCCAGCAGCCGGGGACAAGAATATGGCTACACCTTC. The encoded protein is CASSRGQEYGYTF.

The chain has TRBV7-9 and TRBJ2-1; 10 bases match TRBD2. The germline CDR1 and CDR2 sequences are SEHNR and FQNEAQ (reference sequence). CDR3 size: 19 residues. Trimming cost V 2 bases and J 5 bases; bases outside gene matches: 15. Here the CDR3 DNA reads TGTGCCAGCAGCTTACGAGTGTCTAGCGGGAGCCCTGAAAACAATGAGCAGTTCTTC. This gives the protein CASSLRVSSGSPENNEQFF.

This chain links TRBV11-2 with TRBJ1-3; a weak D match, TRBD1 (6 bases). The germline V gene encodes CDR1 SGHAT and CDR2 FQNNGV. V was clipped by 6 bases and J by 0 bases, with 15 bases between them. This CDR3 contains 16 residues. The CDR3 nucleotides read TGTGCCAGCAGATTACAGGGTAGCTTCTCTGGAAACACCATATATTTT. This translates into CASRLQGSFSGNTIYF.

CDR3 bases: TGTGCCAGTAGTATTGGCAGGGAGAATGAGCAGTTCTTC. Its protein product is CASSIGRENEQFF. The rearrangement links TRBV19 to TRBJ2-1; either TRBD1 or TRBD2 may fit D (5 bases each). Germline CDR1 is LNHDA and CDR2 is SQIVND (reference sequence). The CDR3 runs to 13 residues. The V gene lost 3 bases and the J gene lost 7 bases, with 10 bases spanning the gap.

This sequence joins TRBV19 and TRBJ1-3; D remains ambiguous. The V end lost 5 bases, the J end lost 0 bases, and 8 bases lay between the germline ends. The CDR3 has 14 amino acids. Germline values: CDR1 LNHDA, CDR2 SQIVND (reference sequence). The CDR3 coding sequence is TGTGCCAGTAGTGACACTCTCTCTGGAAACACCATATATTTT. This sequence encodes CASSDTLSGNTIYF. The full variable domain, in which reference TRBV19 and TRBJ1-3 provide the parts outside the CDR3, is DGGITQSPKYLFRKEGQNVTLSCEQNLNHDAMYWYRQDPGQGLRLIYYSQIVNDFQKGDIAEGYSVSREKKESFPLTVTSAQKNPTAFYLCASSDTLSGNTIYFGEGSWLTVV.

This rearrangement joins TRBV6-6 to TRBJ1-6; D possibly corresponds to TRBD1 (6 bases). In germline, CDR1 is MNHNY, CDR2 SVGAGI (reference sequence). The CDR3 is made up of 15 amino acids. Trimming shortened V by 5 bases and J by 7 bases, and 15 bases separated the two germline ends. Here the CDR3 DNA reads TGTGCCAGCAGTCCGACAGGCCTACCCAATTCACCCCTCCACTTT. Translation gives CASSPTGLPNSPLHF.

This chain links TRBV11-2 with TRBJ2-7; 8 bases match TRBD1. V shed 5 bases, J shed 2 bases, and the junction held 17 bases outside the gene matches. The CDR3 contains 18 residues. Germline values: CDR1 SGHAT, CDR2 FQNNGV. The CDR3 nucleotides read TGTGCCAGCAGCCTGCCCTCCGTTAACAGGGGGATTGCCTACGAGCAGTACTTC. Translating gives CASSLPSVNRGIAYEQYF.

This chain connects TRBV28 to TRBJ1-2; D might be TRBD1 (5 bases). V was cut by 8 bases and J by 10 bases, with 5 bases left in between. Germline assignment: CDR1 MDHEN and CDR2 SYDVKM. The CDR3 consists of 8 residues. This CDR3 is CASGHYTF. The CDR3 coding sequence is TGTGCCAGCGGACACTACACCTTC.

The chain recombines TRBV7-9 with TRBJ2-5; either TRBD1 or TRBD2 may supply D (7 bases each). The CDR3 has 14 amino acids. V lost 5 bases, J lost 4 bases, and 14 bases lay in between. Germline V gene lookup returns CDR1 SEHNR and CDR2 FQNEAQ (reference sequence). CDR3 protein: CASSPRGGPETQYF. CDR3 DNA sequence: TGTGCCAGCAGCCCCAGGGGGGGTCCAGAGACCCAGTACTTC. Combining the CDR3 with reference TRBV7-9 and TRBJ2-5 gives the whole variable domain DTGVSQNPRHKITKRGQNVTFRCDPISEHNRLYWYRQTLGQGPEFLTYFQNEAQLEKSRLLSDRFSAERPKGSFSTLEIQRTEQGDSAMYLCASSPRGGPETQYFGPGTRLLVL.

This chain joins TRBV2 and TRBJ1-5, with a weak D call TRBD1 (5 bases). In germline, CDR1 is SNHLY, CDR2 FYNNEI. V was clipped by 3 bases and J by 1 base, with 7 bases between them. CDR3 length: 14 amino acids. CDR3 coding DNA: TGTGCCAGCAGTGAGGGACTGAGCAATCAGCCCCAGCATTTT. Protein: CASSEGLSNQPQHF.

The chain uses TRBV7-6 and TRBJ1-6; D is unresolved. With 1 base removed from V and 7 bases from J, the gap between germline ends came to 8 bases. Per germline, CDR1 SGHVS and CDR2 FNYEAQ. This CDR3 is 14 amino acids long. DNA for the CDR3: TGTGCCAGCAGCTTAGGTGGCTCGAATTCACCCCTCCACTTT. Protein: CASSLGGSNSPLHF.

The chain's CDR3 is CASSTAYGYTF. The DNA for the CDR3 is TGTGCCAGCTCGACAGCATATGGCTACACCTTC. V usage is TRBV6-5 and J usage is TRBJ1-2; possible D gene TRBD1, 5 bases. From germline, CDR1 is MNHEY and CDR2 SVGAGI. Trimming left V 8 bases short and J 5 bases short, with 9 bases between. This CDR3 is 11 amino acids long.

The chain employs TRBV5-1 and TRBJ2-5; the D is unclear. This CDR3 has 13 amino acids. The V end was cut by 4 bases, the J end by 2 bases, with 9 bases between. Germline-derived CDR1 and CDR2 are SGHRS and YFSETQ. CDR3: CASSKQIQETQYF. The DNA for the CDR3 is TGCGCCAGCAGCAAACAGATTCAAGAGACCCAGTACTTC.

The rearrangement uses TRBV2 and TRBJ2-3, with 10 nucleotides matching TRBD2. Losses at the gene ends were 6 bases for V and 2 bases for J; bases not matched to a gene: 5. CDR1 and CDR2 (germline): SNHLY, FYNNEI. The CDR3 totals 15 residues. For the CDR3, the DNA is TGTGCCAGCAGGGCCAGCGGGGGGGCCACAGATACGCAGTATTTT. It yields the protein CASRASGGATDTQYF.

CDR3 DNA: TGCGCCAGCAGGACAGAAGGTCGCTCACCCCTCCACTTT. Translating gives CASRTEGRSPLHF. The genes are TRBV10-2 and TRBJ1-6; maybe TRBD1 (5 bases). This CDR3 spans 13 amino acids. Germline V gene lookup returns CDR1 WSHSY and CDR2 SAAADI. With 6 bases removed from V and 10 bases from J, the gap between germline ends came to 13 bases.

This clone has more than one count but fewer than ten. The rearrangement joins TRBV6-6 to TRBJ1-3, with TRBD1 matching over 9 bases. This CDR3 is 16 amino acids long. In germline, CDR1 is MNHNY, CDR2 SVGAGI (reference sequence). V was clipped by 7 bases and J by 3 bases; unmatched bases: 10. The CDR3 protein is CASTRQTDRGGNTIYF. The CDR3 region has the DNA TGTGCCAGCACACGGCAGACGGACAGGGGTGGAAACACCATATATTTT.

V gene TRBV12-3 or TRBV12-4 combines with J gene TRBJ1-2; D might be TRBD1 (5 bases). The CDR3 loop spans 12 amino acids. V shed 5 bases and J shed 8 bases, with 12 bases lying between them. CDR3 residues: CASSGGVGGYTF. CDR3 coding DNA: TGTGCCAGCAGTGGGGGGGTCGGCGGCTACACCTTC.

This clone was detected a few times. CDR3 loop: CATSRDFAQGLNTEAFF. The CDR3 nucleotides are TGTGCCACCAGCAGAGATTTTGCACAGGGGTTGAACACTGAAGCTTTCTTT. This chain uses TRBV15 with TRBJ1-1, with 7 nucleotides matching TRBD1. Germline-derived CDR1 and CDR2 are LNHNV and YYDKDF (reference sequence). V lost 0 bases, J lost 0 bases, and 7 bases stayed unmatched. This CDR3 comprises 17 residues.

The genes are TRBV10-3 and TRBJ1-2; no firm D call. V was pared by 0 bases and J by 0 bases, with 17 bases between. Germline V CDR1 and CDR2: ENHRY, SYGVKD. The CDR3 runs 18 residues. The CDR3 DNA is TGTGCCATCAGTGAGTCGATGGACGGATGGGGATCTAACTATGGCTACACCTTC. Residues: CAISESMDGWGSNYGYTF.

This clone was observed a handful of times. The rearrangement links TRBV4-1 to TRBJ1-6; possible D gene TRBD1, 5 bases. Between the trimmed V and J ends, which lost 2 bases and 9 bases, there was a span of 5 bases. CDR1 MGHRA and CDR2 YSYEKL come from the germline V gene. The CDR3 is 12 residues long. CDR3 sequence: CASSQQGSPLHF. Here the CDR3 DNA reads TGCGCCAGCAGCCAACAGGGTTCACCCCTCCACTTT.